Below, one TCR beta chain is given with its context. The antigen remains undetermined. The sample belongs to a study of vaccination and CD4 T cells after COVID-19. Overall study context: The study drew post-COVID samples a median around 100 days after diagnosis (range 35 to 161).

Findings of the study overall: Median SARS-CoV-2-reactive clonotype numbers went from 21 to 38; this increase was not significant. Looking at convalescent patients, a median roughly 83% of reactive clones were present only post-vaccination.

TCRdb reprocessed the PCR reads with MiXCR, giving one entry per CDR3 protein. Of about 15,000 distinct CDR3 sequences in the sample, about 70% were seen once. CDR3 size: 13 residues. Germline V gives CDR1 SGHAT, CDR2 FQNNGV. V lost 5 bases, J lost 4 bases, and 4 bases stayed unmatched. The sequence derives from a human donor who had recovered from COVID-19. V is TRBV11-2 and J is TRBJ1-2, with TRBD1 matching 7 bases. Source: CD4+ T cells from blood, taken after SARS-CoV-2 vaccination. The CDR3 spells CASSPGQSYGYTF. Here the CDR3 DNA reads TGTGCCAGCAGCCCGGGACAGAGCTATGGCTACACCTTC.